This T cell receptor (beta chain) was recorded in a study of T-cell memory formation after mild COVID-19. One entry per CDR3 protein, called by TCRdb with MiXCR from the 5' RACE reads. In the table there are about 130,000 distinct CDR3 sequences, approximately 17% of which are singletons. Material: PBMCs or a T cell subset sorted from them (not recorded which). The receptor was isolated from a man between 18 and 29 years old who had mild COVID-19 (a few samples of this study predate the infection). Cell type and time point are not known.

The CDR3 DNA reads as TGCAGTGCTACGATATTCACACAAGAGACCCAGTACTTC. Its protein is CSATIFTQETQYF. The rearrangement joins TRBV20-1 to TRBJ2-5; D call uncertain. V lost 4 bases to trimming and J lost 2 bases, with 11 bases between them. The CDR3 covers 13 residues. Looked up from germline, CDR1 is DFQATT and CDR2 is SNEGSKA (reference sequence).